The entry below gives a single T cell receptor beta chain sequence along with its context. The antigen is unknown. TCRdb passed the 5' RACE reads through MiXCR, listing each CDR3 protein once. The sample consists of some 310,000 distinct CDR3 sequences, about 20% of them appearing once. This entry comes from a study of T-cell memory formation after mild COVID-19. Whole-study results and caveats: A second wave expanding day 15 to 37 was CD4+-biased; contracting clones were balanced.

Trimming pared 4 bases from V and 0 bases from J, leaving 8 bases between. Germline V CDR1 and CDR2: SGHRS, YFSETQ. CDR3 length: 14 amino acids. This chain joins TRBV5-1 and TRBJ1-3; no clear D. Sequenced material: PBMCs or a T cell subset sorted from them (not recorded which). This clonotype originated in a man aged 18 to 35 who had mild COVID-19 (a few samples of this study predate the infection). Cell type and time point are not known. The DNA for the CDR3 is TGCGCCAGCAGCCCGGGCCTCTCTGGAAACACCATATATTTT. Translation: CASSPGLSGNTIYF. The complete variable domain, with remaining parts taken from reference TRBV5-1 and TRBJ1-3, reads KAGVTQTPRYLIKTRGQQVTLSCSPISGHRSVSWYQQTPGQGLQFLFEYFSETQRNKGNFPGRFSGRQFSNSRSEMNVSTLELGDSALYLCASSPGLSGNTIYFGEGSWLTVV.